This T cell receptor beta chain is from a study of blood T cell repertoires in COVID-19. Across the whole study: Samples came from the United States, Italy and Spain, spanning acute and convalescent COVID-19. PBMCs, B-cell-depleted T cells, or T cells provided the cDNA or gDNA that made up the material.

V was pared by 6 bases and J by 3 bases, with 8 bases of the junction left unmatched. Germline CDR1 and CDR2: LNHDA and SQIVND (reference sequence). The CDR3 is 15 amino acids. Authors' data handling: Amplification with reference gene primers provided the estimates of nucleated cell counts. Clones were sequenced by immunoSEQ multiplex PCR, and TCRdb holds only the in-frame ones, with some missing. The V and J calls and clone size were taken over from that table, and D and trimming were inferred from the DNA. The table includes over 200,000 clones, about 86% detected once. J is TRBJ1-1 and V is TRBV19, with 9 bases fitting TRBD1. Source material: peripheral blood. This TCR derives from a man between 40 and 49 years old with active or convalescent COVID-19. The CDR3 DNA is TGTGCCAGTAGGGCGACAGGGGGAGAGTACACTGAAGCTTTCTTT. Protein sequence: CASRATGGEYTEAFF. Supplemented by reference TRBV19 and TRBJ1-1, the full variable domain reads DGGITQSPKYLFRKEGQNVTLSCEQNLNHDAMYWYRQDPGQGLRLIYYSQIVNDFQKGDIAEGYSVSREKKESFPLTVTSAQKNPTAFYLCASRATGGEYTEAFFGQGTRLTVV.